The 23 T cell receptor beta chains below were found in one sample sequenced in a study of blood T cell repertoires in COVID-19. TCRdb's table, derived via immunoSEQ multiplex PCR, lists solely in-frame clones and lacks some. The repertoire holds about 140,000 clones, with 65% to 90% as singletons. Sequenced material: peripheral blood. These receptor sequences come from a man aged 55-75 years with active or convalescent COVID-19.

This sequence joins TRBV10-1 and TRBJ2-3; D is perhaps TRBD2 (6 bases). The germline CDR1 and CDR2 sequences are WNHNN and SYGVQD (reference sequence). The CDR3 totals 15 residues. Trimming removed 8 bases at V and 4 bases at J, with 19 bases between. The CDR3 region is CASLTDFGGADTQYF. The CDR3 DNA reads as TGCGCCAGCCTGACAGACTTCGGGGGAGCAGATACGCAGTATTTT.

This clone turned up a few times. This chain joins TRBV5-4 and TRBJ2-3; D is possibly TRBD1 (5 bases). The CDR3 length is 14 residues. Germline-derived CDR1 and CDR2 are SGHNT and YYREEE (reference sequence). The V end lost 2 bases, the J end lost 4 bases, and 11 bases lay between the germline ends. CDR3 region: CASSLPQGADTQYF. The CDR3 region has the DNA TGTGCCAGCAGCTTACCTCAGGGCGCAGATACGCAGTATTTT.

The CDR3 DNA is TGCGCCAGCAGCCTATACAGGAGTCAAGAGACCCAGTACTTC. This gives the protein CASSLYRSQETQYF. The V gene is TRBV4-1, the J gene TRBJ2-5, with a tentative D call TRBD1 (5 bases). Trimming removed 4 bases from V and 2 bases from J, with 11 bases in between. Germline loops: CDR1 MGHRA, CDR2 YSYEKL. The CDR3 totals 14 residues.

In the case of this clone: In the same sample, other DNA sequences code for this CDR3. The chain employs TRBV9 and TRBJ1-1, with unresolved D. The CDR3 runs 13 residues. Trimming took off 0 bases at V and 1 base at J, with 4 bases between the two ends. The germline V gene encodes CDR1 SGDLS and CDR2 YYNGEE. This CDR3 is CASSVAGNTEAFF. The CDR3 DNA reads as TGTGCCAGCAGCGTAGCAGGGAACACTGAAGCTTTCTTT. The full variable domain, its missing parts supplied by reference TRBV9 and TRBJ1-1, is DSGVTQTPKHLITATGQRVTLRCSPRSGDLSVYWYQQSLDQGLQFLIQYYNGEERAKGNILERFSAQQFPDLHSELNLSSLELGDSALYFCASSVAGNTEAFFGQGTRLTVV.

This CDR3 is CASSYLFHTEAFF. Here the CDR3 DNA reads TGTGCCAGCAGTTACTTATTTCACACTGAAGCTTTCTTT. The chain carries TRBV6-2 or TRBV6-3 and TRBJ1-1; no definite D call. The CDR3 runs to 13 residues. Germline CDR1 is MNHEY and CDR2 is SVGEGT. Trimming left V 1 base short and J 3 bases short, with 6 bases between.

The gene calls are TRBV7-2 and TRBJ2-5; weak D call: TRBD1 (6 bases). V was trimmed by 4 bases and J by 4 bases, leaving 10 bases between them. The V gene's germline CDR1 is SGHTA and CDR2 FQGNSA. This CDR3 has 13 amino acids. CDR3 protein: CASSSRGSETQYF. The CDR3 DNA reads TGTGCCAGCAGCTCCAGGGGATCAGAGACCCAGTACTTC. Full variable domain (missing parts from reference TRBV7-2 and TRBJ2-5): GAGVSQSPSNKVTEKGKDVELRCDPISGHTALYWYRQSLGQGLEFLIYFQGNSAPDKSGLPSDRFSAERTGGSVSTLTIQRTQQEDSAVYLCASSSRGSETQYFGPGTRLLVL.

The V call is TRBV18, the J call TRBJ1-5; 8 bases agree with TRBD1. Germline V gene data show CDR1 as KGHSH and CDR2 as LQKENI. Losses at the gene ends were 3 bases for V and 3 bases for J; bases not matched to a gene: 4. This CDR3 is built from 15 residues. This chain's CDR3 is CASSPTGVFNQPQHF. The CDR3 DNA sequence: TGTGCCAGCTCACCGACAGGGGTTTTCAATCAGCCCCAGCATTTT. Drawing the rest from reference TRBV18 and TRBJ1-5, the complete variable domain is NAGVMQNPRHLVRRRGQEARLRCSPMKGHSHVYWYRQLPEEGLKFMVYLQKENIIDESGMPKERFSAEFPKEGPSILRIQQVVRGDSAAYFCASSPTGVFNQPQHFGDGTRLSIL.

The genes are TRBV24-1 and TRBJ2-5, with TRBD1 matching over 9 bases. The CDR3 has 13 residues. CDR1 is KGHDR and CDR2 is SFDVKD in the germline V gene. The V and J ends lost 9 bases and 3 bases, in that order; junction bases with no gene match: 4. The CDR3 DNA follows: TGTGCCACCGGAGACAGGGGGGAAGAGACCCAGTACTTC. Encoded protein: CATGDRGEETQYF.

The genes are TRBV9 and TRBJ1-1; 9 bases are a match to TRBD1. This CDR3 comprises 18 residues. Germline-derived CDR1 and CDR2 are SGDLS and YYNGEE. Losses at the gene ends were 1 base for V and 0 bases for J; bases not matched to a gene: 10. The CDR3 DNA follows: TGTGCCAGCAGCGTATACGAATTGACAGGGGGAATGAACACTGAAGCTTTCTTT. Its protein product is CASSVYELTGGMNTEAFF.

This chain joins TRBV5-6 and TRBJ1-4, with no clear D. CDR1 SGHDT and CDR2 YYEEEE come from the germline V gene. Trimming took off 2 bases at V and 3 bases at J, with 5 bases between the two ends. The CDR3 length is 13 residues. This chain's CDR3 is CASSFSANEKLFF. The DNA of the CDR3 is TGTGCCAGCAGCTTTTCGGCTAATGAAAAACTGTTTTTT.

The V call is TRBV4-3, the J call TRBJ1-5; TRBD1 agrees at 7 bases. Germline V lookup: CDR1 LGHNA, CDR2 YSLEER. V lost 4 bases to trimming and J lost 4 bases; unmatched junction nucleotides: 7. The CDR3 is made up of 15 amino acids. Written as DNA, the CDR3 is TGCGCCAGCAGCCCGAGGGGGACAGAGAATCAGCCCCAGCATTTT. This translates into CASSPRGTENQPQHF.

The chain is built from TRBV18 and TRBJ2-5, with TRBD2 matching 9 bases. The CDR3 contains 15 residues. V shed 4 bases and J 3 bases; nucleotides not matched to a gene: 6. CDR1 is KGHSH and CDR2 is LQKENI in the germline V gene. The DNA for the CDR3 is TGTGCCAGCTCACATCTAGCGGGGACAAAAGAGACCCAGTACTTC. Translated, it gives CASSHLAGTKETQYF.

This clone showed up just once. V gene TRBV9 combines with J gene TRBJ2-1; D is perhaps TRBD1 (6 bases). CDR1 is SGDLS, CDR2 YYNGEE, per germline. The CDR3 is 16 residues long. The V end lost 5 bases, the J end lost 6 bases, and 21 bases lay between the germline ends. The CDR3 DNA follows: TGTGCCAGCAGTCGACTTGGGGGCGCGTTGCGCAATGAGCAGTTCTTC. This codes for CASSRLGGALRNEQFF.

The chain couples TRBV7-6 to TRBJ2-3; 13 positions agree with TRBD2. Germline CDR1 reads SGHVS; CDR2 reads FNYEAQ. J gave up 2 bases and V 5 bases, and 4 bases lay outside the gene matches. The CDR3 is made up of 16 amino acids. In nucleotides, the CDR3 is TGTGCCAGCAGCATCGGGACTAGCGGGACCACAGATACGCAGTATTTT. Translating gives CASSIGTSGTTDTQYF.

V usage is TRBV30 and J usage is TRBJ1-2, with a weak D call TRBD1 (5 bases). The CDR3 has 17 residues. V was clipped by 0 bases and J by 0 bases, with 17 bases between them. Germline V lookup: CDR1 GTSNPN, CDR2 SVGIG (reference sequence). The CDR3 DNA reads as TGTGCCTGGAGTGTACGGGGGGGGATTGGGGCTAACTATGGCTACACCTTC. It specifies CAWSVRGGIGANYGYTF.

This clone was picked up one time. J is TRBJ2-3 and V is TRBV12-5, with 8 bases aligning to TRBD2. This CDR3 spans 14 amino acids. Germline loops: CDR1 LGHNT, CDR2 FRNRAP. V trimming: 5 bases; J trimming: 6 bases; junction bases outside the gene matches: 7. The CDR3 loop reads CASGQSGGGDTQYF. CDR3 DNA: TGTGCTAGTGGTCAAAGCGGGGGTGGGGATACGCAGTATTTT.

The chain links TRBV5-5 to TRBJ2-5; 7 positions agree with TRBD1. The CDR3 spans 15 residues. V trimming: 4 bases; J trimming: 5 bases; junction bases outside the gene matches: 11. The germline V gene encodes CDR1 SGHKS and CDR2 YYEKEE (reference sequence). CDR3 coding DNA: TGTGCCAGCAGCCAACCCGAGAGGGGGCGGGAGACCCAGTACTTC. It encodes CASSQPERGRETQYF.

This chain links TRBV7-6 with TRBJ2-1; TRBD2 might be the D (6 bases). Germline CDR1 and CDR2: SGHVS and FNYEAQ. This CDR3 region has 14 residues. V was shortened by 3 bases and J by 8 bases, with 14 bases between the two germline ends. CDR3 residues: CASSLGLLHDEQFF. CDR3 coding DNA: TGTGCCAGCAGCTTGGGACTTCTACACGATGAGCAGTTCTTC.

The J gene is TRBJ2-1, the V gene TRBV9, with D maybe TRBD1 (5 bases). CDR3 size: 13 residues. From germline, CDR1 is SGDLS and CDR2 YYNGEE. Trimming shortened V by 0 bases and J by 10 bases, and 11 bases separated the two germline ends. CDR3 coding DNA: TGTGCCAGCAGCGTAGAGGGGATCGGGGAGCAGTTCTTC. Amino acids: CASSVEGIGEQFF.

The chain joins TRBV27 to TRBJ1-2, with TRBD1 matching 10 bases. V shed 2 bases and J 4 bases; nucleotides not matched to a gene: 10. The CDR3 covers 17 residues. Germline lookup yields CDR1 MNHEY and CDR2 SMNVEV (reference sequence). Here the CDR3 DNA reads TGTGCCAGCAGTTTAAGACAGGGGGCGAACAATATCTATGGCTACACCTTC. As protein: CASSLRQGANNIYGYTF.

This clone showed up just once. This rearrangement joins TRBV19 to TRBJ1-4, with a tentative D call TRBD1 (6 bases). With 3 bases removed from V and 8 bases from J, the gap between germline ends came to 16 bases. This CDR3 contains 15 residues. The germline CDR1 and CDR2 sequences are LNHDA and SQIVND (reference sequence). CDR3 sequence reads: CASSILGGRGEKLFF. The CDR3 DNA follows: TGTGCCAGTAGTATTCTCGGGGGGCGAGGCGAAAAACTGTTTTTT.

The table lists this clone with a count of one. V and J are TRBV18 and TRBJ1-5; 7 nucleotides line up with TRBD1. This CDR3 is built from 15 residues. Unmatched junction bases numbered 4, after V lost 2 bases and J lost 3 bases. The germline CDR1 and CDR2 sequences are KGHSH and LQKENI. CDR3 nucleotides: TGTGCCAGCTCACCAGCGGGACAGACCAATCAGCCCCAGCATTTT. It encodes CASSPAGQTNQPQHF.

The CDR3 region is CASSLTDPGLAVAYEQYF. The CDR3 DNA sequence: TGTGCCAGCAGCTTAACGGACCCGGGACTAGCGGTGGCTTACGAGCAGTACTTC. This chain connects TRBV7-6 to TRBJ2-7; the match to TRBD2 covers 11 bases. Losses at the gene ends were 2 bases for V and 4 bases for J; bases not matched to a gene: 13. The CDR3 covers 18 residues. Germline lookup yields CDR1 SGHVS and CDR2 FNYEAQ.